This TCR beta chain was profiled in a study of identical twins. Study-wide results and limits: Carriage of fewer insertions was seen in abundant cord blood beta clonotypes, whereas memory repertoires showed none. Its conclusions, products of cross-sectional statistical analysis, did not come from following the same donors.

One entry per CDR3 protein results from TCRdb running MiXCR on the 5' RACE reads. The table includes 500,000 to 600,000 distinct CDR3 sequences, about 20% detected once. This clonotype turned up a few times. Its antigen is not identified. The V gene's germline CDR1 is SGHRS and CDR2 YFSETQ. J lost 2 bases, V lost 0 bases, and 5 bases had no gene match. The CDR3 runs 15 residues. These data also featured in a second study, about T cells expressing NK-cell markers.

This rearrangement joins TRBV5-1 to TRBJ2-7; 7 nucleotides agree with TRBD2. The sequencing sample was made of CD4+ T cells sorted from blood. The clonotype originates from a young woman in good health. The CDR3 spells CASSLDPAGTYEQYF. The CDR3 DNA sequence: TGCGCCAGCAGCTTGGATCCAGCGGGGACCTACGAGCAGTACTTC.